This TCR beta chain was identified in a study of T cells in localized non-small cell lung cancer. The assay was immunoSEQ multiplex PCR, and TCRdb's table has in-frame clones only and misses some. This table holds tens of thousands of clones, 78% found once. V lost 2 bases to trimming and J lost 7 bases, with 12 bases between them. This CDR3 is 15 amino acids long. The germline V gene encodes CDR1 MNHNS and CDR2 SASEGT. V and J are TRBV6-1 and TRBJ1-6; D remains ambiguous. Sequenced here: peripheral blood, sampled before any cancer treatment. The source is a male donor at least 60 years old with stage II squamous cell lung carcinoma. CDR3 coding DNA: TGTGCCAGCAGTGAAAACTGGAACCCGAATTCACCCCTCCACTTT. Encoded protein: CASSENWNPNSPLHF.